These 26 T cell receptor beta chains came from one sample sequenced in a study of blood T cell repertoires in COVID-19. Method: immunoSEQ multiplex PCR; TCRdb's copy keeps in-frame clones and lacks some. The table has 350,000 to 400,000 clones, more than 80% seen once. The sample taken for sequencing was PBMCs or T cells enriched from blood (not recorded which). The receptors shown here come from a man between 18 and 35 years old who had recovered from COVID-19.

This chain joins TRBV9 and TRBJ2-7; 11 positions match TRBD1. Germline CDR1 reads SGDLS; CDR2 reads YYNGEE. V lost 3 bases, J lost 4 bases, and 3 bases stayed unmatched. This CDR3 comprises 14 residues. In nucleotides, the CDR3 is TGTGCCAGCAGCGAGGGACAGGGGGTTTACGAGCAGTACTTC. Encoded protein: CASSEGQGVYEQYF.

The V gene is TRBV5-6, the J gene TRBJ2-5, with D unclear. Germline V gene lookup returns CDR1 SGHDT and CDR2 YYEEEE. V shed 2 bases and J shed 0 bases, with 2 bases lying between them. The CDR3 covers 12 residues. The CDR3 DNA follows: TGTGCCAGCAGCTTCTACCAAGAGACCCAGTACTTC. Encoded protein: CASSFYQETQYF.

The chain links TRBV13 to TRBJ2-5; 7 nucleotides match TRBD1. CDR3 length: 16 residues. J was trimmed by 1 base and V by 8 bases; bases with no gene match: 13. CDR1 is PRHDT and CDR2 is FYEKMQ in the germline V gene (reference sequence). The CDR3 region has the DNA TGTGCCAGCGCTACTTACTCGGGACAGCTCCAAGAGACCCAGTACTTC. Its protein product is CASATYSGQLQETQYF.

The chain joins TRBV6-5 to TRBJ2-7, with TRBD2 as a possible D gene (5 bases). V gave up 2 bases and J gave up 3 bases, with 8 bases separating them. Germline-derived CDR1 and CDR2 are MNHEY and SVGAGI. The CDR3 is made up of 13 amino acids. CDR3: CASSYRTYYEQYF. CDR3 coding DNA: TGTGCCAGCAGTTACAGGACTTACTACGAGCAGTACTTC.

J is TRBJ1-1 and V is TRBV6-5; 7 bases align to TRBD1. V gave up 6 bases and J gave up 5 bases; unmatched junction bases: 9. Germline lookup yields CDR1 MNHEY and CDR2 SVGAGI. The CDR3 contains 14 residues. In DNA, the CDR3 is TGTGCCAGCAGCCCGGGGGCAGGGGGTACTGAAGCTTTCTTT. It codes for CASSPGAGGTEAFF.

V and J are TRBV10-3 and TRBJ1-2, with 8 nucleotides matching TRBD1. The CDR3 extends over 13 amino acids. The germline V gene encodes CDR1 ENHRY and CDR2 SYGVKD. Germline trimming cut 6 bases from V and 6 bases from J; bases unmatched to any gene: 6. For the CDR3, the DNA is TGTGCCATCAGAGGACAGGGATCGGATGGCTACACCTTC. Protein: CAIRGQGSDGYTF.

This rearrangement joins TRBV5-8 to TRBJ2-1, with 10 positions matching TRBD2. The J segment lost 4 bases and the V segment lost 4 bases, leaving 20 bases of the junction unmatched. From germline, CDR1 is SGHTS and CDR2 YDEGEE. CDR3 size: 20 residues. Here the CDR3 reads CASSPDLGASGGPGYNEQFF. The CDR3 DNA is TGTGCCAGCAGCCCAGACCTCGGGGCTAGCGGGGGACCAGGATACAATGAGCAGTTCTTC.

This clone was counted between two and nine times. The rearrangement joins TRBV4-3 to TRBJ2-1; 9 nucleotides line up with TRBD2. This CDR3 contains 16 residues. The germline V gene has CDR1 LGHNA and CDR2 YSLEER. J gave up 4 bases and V 0 bases, and 4 bases lay outside the gene matches. CDR3: CASSQDGSGGYNEQFF. CDR3 coding DNA: TGCGCCAGCAGCCAAGATGGTAGCGGGGGATACAATGAGCAGTTCTTC.

The chain carries TRBV11-3 and TRBJ2-3; 9 bases are shared with TRBD2. The germline V gene has CDR1 SGHNT and CDR2 YENEEA. The length of the CDR3 is 16 residues. Losses at the gene ends were 5 bases for V and 0 bases for J; bases not matched to a gene: 6. CDR3 sequence (DNA): TGTGCCAGCAGCCCGGGACTAGCCTATAGCACAGATACGCAGTATTTT. Encoded protein: CASSPGLAYSTDTQYF. Combining the CDR3 with reference TRBV11-3 and TRBJ2-3 gives the whole variable domain EAGVVQSPRYKIIEKKQPVAFWCNPISGHNTLYWYLQNLGQGPELLIRYENEEAVDDSQLPKDRFSAERLKGVDSTLKIQPAELGDSAVYLCASSPGLAYSTDTQYFGPGTRLTVL.

This chain joins TRBV28 and TRBJ1-5; 7 nucleotides line up with TRBD1. CDR3 length: 16 residues. V lost 5 bases to trimming and J lost 4 bases; unmatched junction nucleotides: 11. Germline V gene sequence: CDR1 MDHEN, CDR2 SYDVKM. CDR3 in DNA: TGTGCCAGCAGTAGAGGGACAGTCCAGGGGAATCAGCCCCAGCATTTT. It translates to CASSRGTVQGNQPQHF.

The J gene is TRBJ2-2, the V gene TRBV3-1 (or the pseudogene TRBV3-2); no clear D. Germline assignment: CDR1 LGHDT and CDR2 YNNKEL (reference sequence). V gave up 0 bases and J gave up 6 bases, with 8 bases separating them. CDR3 length: 14 amino acids. The CDR3 spells CASSQEDKAGELFF. Here the CDR3 DNA reads TGTGCCAGCAGCCAAGAAGACAAGGCCGGGGAGCTGTTTTTT.

The rearrangement joins TRBV6-5 to TRBJ2-3; TRBD1 might be the D (5 bases). The ends were cut back, 9 bases at V and 0 bases at J, with 16 bases in the middle. This CDR3 comprises 15 residues. Per the germline V gene, CDR1 is MNHEY and CDR2 is SVGAGI. CDR3 sequence reads: CASNEDTSSTDTQYF. In nucleotides, the CDR3 is TGTGCCAGTAACGAGGACACTTCTAGCACAGATACGCAGTATTTT.

This chain links TRBV7-9 with TRBJ2-3, with D perhaps matching TRBD1 (5 bases). The V and J ends lost 5 bases and 3 bases respectively, with 12 bases between them. The germline V gene has CDR1 SEHNR and CDR2 FQNEAQ (reference sequence). This CDR3 has 14 residues. CDR3 region: CASSPRVHTDTQYF. CDR3 in DNA: TGTGCCAGCAGCCCCAGGGTACATACAGATACGCAGTATTTT.

The chain combines TRBV7-3 with TRBJ2-2; 7 bases agree with TRBD1. CDR1 is SGHTA and CDR2 is FQGTGA in the germline V gene. Trimming removed 5 bases from V and 6 bases from J; junction bases left unmatched: 9. CDR3 length: 15 residues. The CDR3 loop reads CASSPNRGSAGELFF. The CDR3 bases are TGTGCCAGCAGCCCAAACAGGGGCAGCGCCGGGGAGCTGTTTTTT.

The chain employs TRBV6-2 or TRBV6-3 and TRBJ2-2, with D possibly TRBD1 on 6 matching bases. V shed 5 bases and J shed 5 bases, with 15 bases lying between them. The germline V gene encodes CDR1 MNHEY and CDR2 SVGEGT. This CDR3 comprises 15 residues. The CDR3 protein is CASSPQPQGTGELFF. The CDR3 DNA is TGTGCCAGCAGTCCCCAGCCCCAGGGGACCGGGGAGCTGTTTTTT.

The rearrangement links TRBV10-3 to TRBJ2-1; 7 bases are a match to TRBD1. The CDR3 is 15 amino acids. In germline, CDR1 is ENHRY, CDR2 SYGVKD. V was pared by 6 bases and J by 4 bases, with 9 bases of the junction left unmatched. The CDR3 spells CAIRGQSGGYNEQFF. CDR3 sequence (DNA): TGTGCCATCAGGGGACAGTCTGGGGGTTACAATGAGCAGTTCTTC.

Only a few counts were recorded for this clone. The rearrangement links TRBV27 to TRBJ2-3, with D possibly matching TRBD1 (6 bases). The CDR3 contains 15 residues. With 5 bases removed from V and 0 bases from J, the gap between germline ends came to 12 bases. Germline V gene data show CDR1 as MNHEY and CDR2 as SMNVEV (reference sequence). In DNA, the CDR3 is TGTGCCAGCAGTAAACAGGGCCCTAGCACAGATACGCAGTATTTT. Its translation is CASSKQGPSTDTQYF.

In this sample, this clone turned up a few times. The chain joins TRBV3-1 (or the pseudogene TRBV3-2) to TRBJ2-1; no clear D. Germline CDR1 reads LGHDT; CDR2 reads YNNKEL (reference sequence). The V gene lost 0 bases and the J gene lost 11 bases, with 11 bases spanning the gap. This CDR3 region has 13 residues. CDR3 in DNA: TGTGCCAGCAGCCAAGAAGAGAAGAGTAAGCAGTTCTTC. It specifies CASSQEEKSKQFF.

The V call is TRBV27, the J call TRBJ1-5, with TRBD1 identical over 9 bases. The trim removed 4 bases at V and 6 bases at J, leaving 7 bases unmatched. The CDR3 consists of 15 residues. Germline V CDR1 and CDR2: MNHEY, SMNVEV (reference sequence). The chain's CDR3 is CASSWTGAWGQPQHF. CDR3 sequence (DNA): TGTGCCAGCAGTTGGACAGGGGCGTGGGGTCAGCCCCAGCATTTT.

The V call is TRBV7-9, the J call TRBJ1-2; possibly TRBD1 for D (6 bases). Germline V gene sequence: CDR1 SEHNR, CDR2 FQNEAQ (reference sequence). The CDR3 runs 14 residues. Trimming removed 5 bases at V and 5 bases at J, with 15 bases between. CDR3 coding DNA: TGTGCCAGCAGCCCGAGACGGACAGAGTATGGCTACACCTTC. Protein sequence: CASSPRRTEYGYTF. Looking up the rest from reference TRBV7-9 and TRBJ1-2 gives the full variable domain: DTGVSQNPRHKITKRGQNVTFRCDPISEHNRLYWYRQTLGQGPEFLTYFQNEAQLEKSRLLSDRFSAERPKGSFSTLEIQRTEQGDSAMYLCASSPRRTEYGYTFGSGTRLTVV.

In its sample, this clone was seen a few times. The genes are TRBV7-9 and TRBJ1-1, with D unclear. The germline CDR1 and CDR2 sequences are SEHNR and FQNEAQ (reference sequence). Trimming removed 5 bases at V and 5 bases at J, with 9 bases between. The CDR3 has 12 amino acids. The CDR3 nucleotides are TGTGCCAGCAGCCGAGGGAGAACTGAAGCTTTCTTT. Protein product: CASSRGRTEAFF.

This clone was seen only once. The chain couples TRBV29-1 to TRBJ1-3; D might be TRBD1 (6 bases). Per germline, CDR1 SQVTM and CDR2 ANQGSEA. The CDR3 spans 13 residues. Trimming shortened V by 7 bases and J by 0 bases, and 10 bases separated the two germline ends. The CDR3 loop is CSGSTGSGNTIYF. CDR3 bases: TGCAGCGGGTCGACAGGCTCTGGAAACACCATATATTTT.

The V call is TRBV9, the J call TRBJ1-3; D gene unclear. The CDR3 sequence is 17 residues long. Trimming stripped 4 bases from V and 0 bases from J, with 17 bases between. Per germline, CDR1 SGDLS and CDR2 YYNGEE. The CDR3 nucleotides are TGTGCCAGCAGCCCGGGTGTTCGCGGGAACTCTGGAAACACCATATATTTT. This gives the protein CASSPGVRGNSGNTIYF.

This clone showed up just once. The rearrangement links TRBV13 to TRBJ1-2, with 8 bases that match TRBD1. The CDR3 has 13 amino acids. After removal of 4 bases from V and 8 bases from J, the junction contained 6 bases not matched to a gene. Germline lookup yields CDR1 PRHDT and CDR2 FYEKMQ (reference sequence). The chain's CDR3 is CASSSLDREGYTF. The CDR3, as DNA: TGTGCCAGCAGCTCCTTGGACAGGGAAGGCTACACCTTC.

V usage is TRBV6-5 and J usage is TRBJ2-4; maybe TRBD2 (5 bases). Trimming stripped 7 bases from V and 1 base from J, with 11 bases between. In germline, CDR1 is MNHEY, CDR2 SVGAGI. There are 14 residues in the CDR3. CDR3 loop: CASTMRGAKNIQYF. For the CDR3, the DNA is TGTGCCAGCACCATGAGAGGGGCCAAAAACATTCAGTACTTC.

J is TRBJ2-1 and V is TRBV5-1; 14 positions match TRBD2. Per germline, CDR1 SGHRS and CDR2 YFSETQ. This CDR3 comprises 16 residues. Losses at the gene ends were 4 bases for V and 8 bases for J; bases not matched to a gene: 8. Here the CDR3 DNA reads TGCGCCAGCAGCCCCCCGACGACTAGCGGGAGGGATGAGCAGTTCTTC. Its translation: CASSPPTTSGRDEQFF.